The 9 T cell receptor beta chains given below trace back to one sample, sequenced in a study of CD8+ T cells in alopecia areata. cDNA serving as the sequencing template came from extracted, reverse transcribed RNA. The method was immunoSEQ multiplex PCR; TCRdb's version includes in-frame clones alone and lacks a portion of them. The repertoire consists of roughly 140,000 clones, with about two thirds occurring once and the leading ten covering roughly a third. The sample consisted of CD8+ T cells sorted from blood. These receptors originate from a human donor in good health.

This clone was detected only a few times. CDR3 nucleotides: TGCAGCGCCCGAGGGGGCCTCTCCTACGAGCAGTACTTC. Protein product: CSARGGLSYEQYF. The gene calls are TRBV29-1 and TRBJ2-7; 7 bases agree with TRBD1. The CDR3 extends over 13 amino acids. Unmatched junction bases numbered 6, after V lost 7 bases and J lost 0 bases. Germline V CDR1 and CDR2: SQVTM, ANQGSEA.

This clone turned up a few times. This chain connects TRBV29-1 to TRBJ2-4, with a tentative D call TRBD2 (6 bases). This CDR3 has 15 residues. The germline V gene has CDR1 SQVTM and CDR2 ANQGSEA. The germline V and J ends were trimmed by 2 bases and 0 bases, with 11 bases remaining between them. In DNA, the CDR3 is TGCAGCGTTGAATTAGCGGAGCTAGCCAAAAACATTCAGTACTTC. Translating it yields CSVELAELAKNIQYF.

The CDR3 is CASSLHSGIYNEQFF. CDR3 in DNA: TGTGCCAGCAGTTTACATAGCGGGATCTACAATGAGCAGTTCTTC. The chain couples TRBV27 to TRBJ2-1; TRBD2 aligns across 8 bases. CDR3 size: 15 residues. Germline assignment: CDR1 MNHEY and CDR2 SMNVEV (reference sequence). V lost 2 bases and J lost 3; bases outside the gene matches: 3.

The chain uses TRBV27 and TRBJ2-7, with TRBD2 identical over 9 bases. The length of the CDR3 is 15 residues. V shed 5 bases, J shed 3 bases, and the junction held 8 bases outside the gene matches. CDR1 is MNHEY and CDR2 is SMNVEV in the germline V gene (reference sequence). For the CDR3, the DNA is TGTGCCAGCAGTGTGAACAGCGGGAGGTTCTACGAGCAGTACTTC. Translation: CASSVNSGRFYEQYF.

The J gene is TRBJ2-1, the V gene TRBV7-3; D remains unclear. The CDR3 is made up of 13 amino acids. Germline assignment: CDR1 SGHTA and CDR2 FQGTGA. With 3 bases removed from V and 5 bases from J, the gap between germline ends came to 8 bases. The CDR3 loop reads CASSLRQDNEQFF. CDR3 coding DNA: TGTGCCAGCAGCTTGAGGCAAGACAATGAGCAGTTCTTC. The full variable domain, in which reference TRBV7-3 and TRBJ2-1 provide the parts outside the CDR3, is GAGVSQTPSNKVTEKGKYVELRCDPISGHTALYWYRQSLGQGPEFLIYFQGTGAADDSGLPNDRFFAVRPEGSVSTLKIQRTERGDSAVYLCASSLRQDNEQFFGPGTRLTVL.

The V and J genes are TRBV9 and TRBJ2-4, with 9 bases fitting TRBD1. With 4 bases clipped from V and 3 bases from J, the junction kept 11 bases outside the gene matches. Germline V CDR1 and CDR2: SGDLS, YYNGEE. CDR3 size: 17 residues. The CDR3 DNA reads TGTGCCAGCAGCCATCGGACAGGGGATGAGGGCAAAAACATTCAGTACTTC. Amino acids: CASSHRTGDEGKNIQYF.

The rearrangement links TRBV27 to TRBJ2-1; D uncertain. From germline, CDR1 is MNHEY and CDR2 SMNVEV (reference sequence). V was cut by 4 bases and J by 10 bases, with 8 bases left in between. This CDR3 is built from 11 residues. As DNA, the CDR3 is TGTGCCAGCAGTTCCCCCCCGGAGCAGTTCTTC. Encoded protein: CASSSPPEQFF.

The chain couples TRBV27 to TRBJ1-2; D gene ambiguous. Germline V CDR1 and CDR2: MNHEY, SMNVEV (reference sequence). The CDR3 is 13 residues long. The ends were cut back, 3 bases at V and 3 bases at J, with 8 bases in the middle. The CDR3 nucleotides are TGTGCCAGCAGTTTCACTGAGCACTATGGCTACACCTTC. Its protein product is CASSFTEHYGYTF.

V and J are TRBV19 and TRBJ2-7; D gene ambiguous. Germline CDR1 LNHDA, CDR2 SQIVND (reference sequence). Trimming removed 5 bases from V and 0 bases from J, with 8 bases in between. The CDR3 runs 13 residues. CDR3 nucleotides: TGTGCCAGTAGTTATGCCGTCTCCTACGAGCAGTACTTC. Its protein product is CASSYAVSYEQYF. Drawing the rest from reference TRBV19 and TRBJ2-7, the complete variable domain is DGGITQSPKYLFRKEGQNVTLSCEQNLNHDAMYWYRQDPGQGLRLIYYSQIVNDFQKGDIAEGYSVSREKKESFPLTVTSAQKNPTAFYLCASSYAVSYEQYFGPGTRLTVT.